The entry below describes one T cell receptor (beta chain). Its antigen is currently unknown. These data originate in a study of cytomegalovirus exposure and HLA in healthy donors. Study-level points and caveats: With high specificity and sensitivity, the classifier reportedly diagnosed cytomegalovirus status. With DRB1 most and HLA-C fewest, TCR association rates differed between HLA loci in a later analysis. A likely sequencing artifact accounted for one observed cluster of highly shared sequence variants. Most CMV-associated TCR beta chains were later found to appear HLA-restricted.

PCR primers comprised 60 Vbeta and 13 Jbeta primers. TCRdb keeps only in-frame clones here, not all; method: immunoSEQ multiplex PCR. The sample holds 100,000 to 150,000 clones, over 70% seen once. This CDR3 is 16 amino acids long. From germline, CDR1 is LGHNA and CDR2 YSLEER. Trimming took 0 bases from V and 7 from J; bases not matched to a gene: 6. The gene calls are TRBV4-3 and TRBJ1-6, with 7 nucleotides matching TRBD1. This clonotype originated in a woman aged 45-65 years in good health and CMV-seronegative. Material for sequencing was PBMCs. CDR3 residues: CASSQEWTGRNSPLHF. In DNA form, the CDR3 reads TGCGCCAGCAGCCAAGAGTGGACAGGAAGGAATTCACCCCTCCACTTT.